The rows below give T cell receptor beta chains drawn from one sample of a study of T cell repertoires in cytomegalovirus infection. TCRdb itself ran the reads through MiXCR, one entry per CDR3 protein. Altogether more than 500,000 distinct CDR3 sequences are present, about 15% being singletons, with the ten largest covering roughly a quarter. Sequenced: CD8+ T cells from PBMCs. These receptors originate from a human donor in good health (CMV status not recorded). Some clones in this sample may be carry-over from other donors' samples. Each CDR3 is given with its conserved first and last residue. D genes are given only for firm matches. Rows give clone size only sometimes, using once, few, many, or a class for an expanded clone.

clone_size	v_call	j_call	d_call	cdr3_aa	cdr3_nt
many	TRBV28	TRBJ2-7	TRBD2	CASSPRTSEEQYF	TGTGCCAGCAGTCCCAGGACTAGCGAAGAGCAGTACTTC
many	TRBV12-3/TRBV12-4	TRBJ1-5	TRBD1	CASSLKGQGIRPQHF	TGTGCCAGCAGTTTAAAGGGACAGGGAATTCGGCCCCAGCATTTT
many	TRBV11-2	TRBJ1-1	TRBD1	CASSLWDRGQGVEVNTEAFF	TGTGCCAGCAGCTTATGGGACAGGGGGCAAGGGGTGGAGGTGAACACTGAAGCTTTCTTT
NA	TRBV5-6	TRBJ1-1	NA	CASSLSAGVQGAFF	TGTGCCAGCAGCTTGTCGGCAGGCGTTCAGGGAGCTTTCTTT
many	TRBV6-1	TRBJ1-5	NA	CASSVGTLQPQHF	TGTGCCAGCAGTGTGGGGACACTTCAGCCCCAGCATTTT
few	TRBV29-1	TRBJ1-4	NA	CSLGGEPNEKLFF	TGCAGCCTTGGCGGGGAGCCTAATGAAAAACTGTTTTTT
many	TRBV7-9	TRBJ1-1	NA	CASSSTDIQAFF	TGTGCCAGCAGCTCGACAGATATTCAAGCTTTCTTT
NA	TRBV5-8	TRBJ2-3	TRBD2	CASSLALAGGVGADTQYF	TGTGCCAGCAGCTTGGCACTAGCGGGGGGAGTAGGAGCAGATACGCAGTATTTT
NA	TRBV11-2	TRBJ2-1	NA	CASSIDRDLREQLF	TGTGCCAGCAGCATAGACCGGGACCTTCGGGAGCAGTTATTC
few	TRBV20-1	TRBJ1-5	NA	CSAPPRGYSNQPQHF	TGCAGTGCCCCCCCAAGGGGTTATAGCAATCAGCCCCAGCATTTT
few	TRBV27	TRBJ1-5	NA	CASSPVSFGSLNQPQHF	TGTGCCAGCAGCCCCGTTTCCTTTGGGAGCCTCAATCAGCCCCAGCATTTT
many	TRBV5-4	TRBJ2-2	NA	CASNPIEMTGELFF	TGTGCCAGCAACCCCATCGAAATGACCGGGGAGCTGTTTTTT
many	TRBV7-9	TRBJ2-7	TRBD1	CASSATGGEAYEQYF	TGTGCCAGCAGCGCCACAGGGGGCGAGGCCTACGAGCAGTACTTC
many	TRBV24-1	TRBJ1-6	TRBD1	CATSDRTGRPLHF	TGTGCCACCAGTGATCGGACAGGGAGGCCCCTCCACTTT
few	TRBV27	TRBJ1-4	NA	CASSLRWTPIEKLFF	TGTGCCAGCAGCCTTCGTTGGACACCCATTGAAAAACTGTTTTTT
few	TRBV4-2	TRBJ1-3	NA	CASSHRTGNTIYF	TGTGCCAGCAGCCATAGAACGGGAAACACCATATATTTT
many	TRBV12-3/TRBV12-4	TRBJ1-1	NA	CASSPTLGGGKNTEAFF	TGTGCCAGCAGTCCCACCTTGGGGGGGGGAAAGAACACTGAAGCTTTCTTT
many	TRBV4-1	TRBJ2-1	TRBD2	CASSLTSGGDNEQFF	TGCGCCAGCAGCCTGACTAGCGGGGGGGACAATGAGCAGTTCTTC
NA	TRBV28	TRBJ1-1	TRBD1	CASSTLTGGRTEAFF	TGTGCCAGCAGTACTTTGACAGGGGGTCGCACTGAAGCTTTCTTT
many	TRBV12-3/TRBV12-4	TRBJ1-1	NA	CASSPGRPNTEAFF	TGTGCCAGCAGTCCCGGACGCCCAAACACTGAAGCTTTCTTT
NA	TRBV27	TRBJ2-5	TRBD2	CASREGTSGVQETQYF	TGTGCCAGCAGAGAGGGGACTAGCGGGGTCCAAGAGACCCAGTACTTC
many	TRBV6-2/TRBV6-3	TRBJ2-1	TRBD2	CASSYTAGGSDGYEQFF	TGTGCCAGCAGTTACACAGCGGGAGGGAGTGATGGCTATGAGCAGTTCTTC
NA	TRBV7-9	TRBJ2-3	NA	CASRRGGRTDTQYF	TGTGCCAGCCGACGTGGGGGGCGCACAGATACGCAGTATTTT
few	TRBV30	TRBJ1-4	NA	CAWTTGVGGEKLFF	TGTGCCTGGACGACGGGAGTAGGAGGCGAAAAACTGTTTTTT
many	TRBV6-2/TRBV6-3	TRBJ2-1	NA	CASVETSYNEQFF	TGTGCCAGCGTCGAGACTAGCTACAATGAGCAGTTCTTC
few	TRBV20-1	TRBJ1-2	NA	CSARSTGTNPYGYTF	TGCAGTGCCCGCTCCACCGGGACAAATCCCTATGGCTACACCTTC
NA	TRBV7-9	TRBJ1-2	NA	CASSLRISYGYTF	TGTGCCAGCAGCTTAAGAATCTCCTATGGCTACACCTTC
many	TRBV7-8	TRBJ2-7	NA	CASSFYSDEQYF	TGTGCCAGCAGCTTCTACAGCGACGAGCAGTACTTC